This T cell receptor beta chain was identified in a study of blood T cell repertoires in COVID-19. For the study at large: PBMCs, B-cell-depleted T cells, or T cells provided the cDNA or gDNA that made up the material.

Seattle enrolled patients during active infection and tracked them longitudinally. Methods used by the authors: Amplified reference gene primers provided the basis for estimating nucleated cell counts. Profiled with immunoSEQ multiplex PCR; TCRdb holds only in-frame clones, not every one. That table supplies the V and J calls and clone size; D and trimming were determined from the DNA. The sample carries roughly 210,000 clones, around 84% recorded once. This CDR3 has 16 amino acids. From germline, CDR1 is SGHRS and CDR2 YFSETQ. The germline V and J ends were trimmed by 0 bases and 3 bases, with 12 bases remaining between them.

The rearrangement joins TRBV5-1 to TRBJ2-2; a weak D match, TRBD2 (7 bases). Sequencing was done on a sample of peripheral blood. The clonotype originates from an elderly woman with COVID-19, enrolled during active disease. The CDR3 sequence is CASSLVGGPYTGELFF. For the CDR3, the DNA is TGCGCCAGCAGCTTGGTGGGGGGGCCGTACACCGGGGAGCTGTTTTTT.